The T cell receptor beta chain under discussion was sequenced for a study of T-cell memory formation after mild COVID-19. The CDR3 runs to 13 residues. Trimming pared 4 bases from V and 1 base from J, leaving 10 bases between. The germline V gene has CDR1 DFQATT and CDR2 SNEGSKA (reference sequence). TCRdb used MiXCR to reprocess the 5' RACE reads, holding one entry per CDR3 protein. In the table there are nearly 250,000 distinct CDR3 sequences, over 15% of which are singletons. This receptor was taken from an adult woman who had mild COVID-19 (a few samples of this study predate the infection). Cell type and time point are not known. J is TRBJ1-2 and V is TRBV20-1, with D tentatively TRBD1 (5 bases). The sample comprised PBMCs or a T cell subset sorted from them (not recorded which). CDR3 protein: CSATRDNNYGYTF. The CDR3 coding sequence is TGCAGTGCTACCAGGGATAATAACTATGGCTACACCTTC.